These 30 T cell receptor beta chains were all obtained from the same sample, sequenced in a study of T-cell reconstitution after alpha-beta-depleted transplantation in children. Unique molecular identifiers were incorporated into the prepared TCRbeta library. TCRdb analysed the PCR reads with MiXCR anew, one entry per CDR3 protein. This sample has 330,000 or so distinct CDR3 sequences, with about 9.4% found just once. The input for sequencing was PBMCs, taken before TCRalphabeta/CD19-depleted stem cell transplant. The receptors were gathered from a boy younger than two with acute myeloid leukemia, due to receive a stem cell transplant.

This clonotype showed up many times. This chain uses TRBV20-1 with TRBJ1-6; 7 bases align to TRBD1. The CDR3 runs to 14 residues. CDR1 and CDR2 (germline): DFQATT, SNEGSKA (reference sequence). The V segment lost 3 bases and the J segment 7 bases; nucleotides outside the gene matches: 6. The CDR3, as DNA: TGCAGTGCTAGTGTACACAGGGGAAATTCACCCCTCCACTTT. Translated, it gives CSASVHRGNSPLHF.

This clonotype has at least ten counts. This sequence joins TRBV28 and TRBJ2-1, with TRBD1 as a possible D gene (6 bases). The V gene's germline CDR1 is MDHEN and CDR2 SYDVKM. Deletions cut 3 bases from V and 0 bases from J, with 9 bases between. This CDR3 is 15 amino acids long. In nucleotides, the CDR3 is TGTGCCAGCAGTTTTGACAGGAGCTCCTACAATGAGCAGTTCTTC. It specifies CASSFDRSSYNEQFF.

Many counts were recorded for this clonotype. The rearrangement links TRBV11-2 to TRBJ2-5, with D tentatively TRBD1 (6 bases). The V and J ends lost 5 bases and 5 bases respectively, with 18 bases between them. There are 15 residues in the CDR3. Per germline, CDR1 SGHAT and CDR2 FQNNGV. The CDR3 coding sequence is TGTGCCAGCAGCGCCCTTACAGGGACCGTTGAGACCCAGTACTTC. It is translated as CASSALTGTVETQYF.

This clonotype has a count of ten or more. The chain combines TRBV15 with TRBJ2-5; 7 positions match TRBD1. CDR1 and CDR2 (germline): LNHNV, YYDKDF (reference sequence). V lost 0 bases and J lost 4; bases outside the gene matches: 5. CDR3 length: 15 residues. The CDR3 protein is CATSREGQQAETQYF. CDR3 in DNA: TGTGCCACCAGCAGAGAGGGACAGCAGGCAGAGACCCAGTACTTC.

Ten or more counts support this clonotype. The gene calls are TRBV4-3 and TRBJ2-2; 8 positions match TRBD1. The J segment lost 5 bases and the V segment lost 1 base, leaving 3 bases of the junction unmatched. The germline gives CDR1 LGHNA, CDR2 YSLEER. This CDR3 contains 15 residues. CDR3 loop: CASSQGWTGTGELFF. The CDR3 DNA sequence: TGCGCCAGCAGCCAAGGTTGGACAGGGACCGGGGAGCTGTTTTTT.

This clonotype was observed a handful of times. V gene TRBV29-1 combines with J gene TRBJ2-7; 8 bases line up with TRBD1. J gave up 3 bases and V 5 bases, and 12 bases lay outside the gene matches. The CDR3 consists of 15 residues. The germline CDR1 and CDR2 sequences are SQVTM and ANQGSEA. CDR3 DNA: TGCAGCGTTTCGGTCCTGGGACAGGAATACTACGAGCAGTACTTC. This sequence encodes CSVSVLGQEYYEQYF.

This rearrangement joins TRBV19 to TRBJ1-5; D might be TRBD1 (6 bases). The CDR3 totals 14 residues. CDR1 and CDR2 from the germline V gene are LNHDA and SQIVND (reference sequence). V was cut by 8 bases and J by 5 bases, with 16 bases left in between. The CDR3 DNA follows: TGTGCCAGTTGTTTCCGGGACAATTATCAGCCCCAGCATTTT. It is translated as CASCFRDNYQPQHF. The full variable domain, rest sourced from reference TRBV19 and TRBJ1-5, is DGGITQSPKYLFRKEGQNVTLSCEQNLNHDAMYWYRQDPGQGLRLIYYSQIVNDFQKGDIAEGYSVSREKKESFPLTVTSAQKNPTAFYLCASCFRDNYQPQHFGDGTRLSIL.

The chain combines TRBV2 with TRBJ2-7, with D tentatively TRBD1 (5 bases). Trimming stripped 7 bases from V and 1 base from J, with 14 bases between. This CDR3 is built from 14 residues. Germline CDR1 and CDR2: SNHLY and FYNNEI. The CDR3 region is CASIYRLSSYEQYF. The CDR3 DNA reads as TGTGCCAGCATATACAGGTTGAGTTCCTACGAGCAGTACTTC.

This clonotype was counted at least ten times. CDR3 amino acids: CATSRDIGLEGQFF. CDR3 in DNA: TGTGCCACCAGCAGAGATATTGGACTAGAGGGGCAGTTCTTC. This chain connects TRBV15 to TRBJ2-1; TRBD2 agrees at 7 bases. The CDR3 contains 14 residues. V gave up 0 bases and J gave up 12 bases; unmatched junction bases: 8. Germline V gene lookup returns CDR1 LNHNV and CDR2 YYDKDF (reference sequence).

There are many counts of this clonotype. The chain couples TRBV7-2 to TRBJ2-7; a weak D match, TRBD1 (6 bases). V was shortened by 1 base and J by 0 bases, with 10 bases between the two germline ends. Germline lookup yields CDR1 SGHTA and CDR2 FQGNSA. The CDR3 runs to 15 residues. The CDR3 coding sequence is TGTGCCAGCAGCTTAGTGCCAGGGGTCTCCTACGAGCAGTACTTC. Amino acids: CASSLVPGVSYEQYF.

V usage is TRBV5-1 and J usage is TRBJ1-2; the match to TRBD1 covers 11 bases. The CDR3 is made up of 15 amino acids. J gave up 6 bases and V 0 bases, and 4 bases lay outside the gene matches. CDR1 and CDR2 (germline): SGHRS, YFSETQ. The chain's CDR3 is CASSLDRDRGDGYTF. DNA for the CDR3: TGCGCCAGCAGCTTGGACCGGGACAGGGGGGATGGCTACACCTTC.

This rearrangement joins TRBV12-3 or TRBV12-4 to TRBJ2-3; 7 bases match TRBD1. V was clipped by 2 bases and J by 0 bases; unmatched bases: 2. This CDR3 is 15 amino acids long. This CDR3 reads CASSLTGASTDTQYF. The CDR3 region has the DNA TGTGCCAGCAGTTTAACAGGGGCAAGCACAGATACGCAGTATTTT.

This clonotype occurred a few times. The V gene is TRBV15, the J gene TRBJ1-1, with D unresolved. CDR3 length equals 11 residues. Germline V gene lookup returns CDR1 LNHNV and CDR2 YYDKDF (reference sequence). Trimming took 3 bases from V and 9 from J, leaving 8 bases between them. The CDR3 DNA reads TGTGCCACCAGCAGGGATGCCAAAGCTTTCTTT. Residues: CATSRDAKAFF.

Ten or more counts support this clonotype. The chain couples TRBV29-1 to TRBJ1-2; a possible D gene is TRBD1 (5 bases). V was pared by 3 bases and J by 4 bases, with 12 bases between. CDR3 length: 13 amino acids. CDR1 is SQVTM, CDR2 ANQGSEA, per germline. CDR3 DNA sequence: TGCAGCGTTGAGGGCAGGGTGGGCTATGGCTACACCTTC. Translating gives CSVEGRVGYGYTF.

The chain couples TRBV10-3 to TRBJ1-1; D is possibly TRBD1 (6 bases). The V gene's germline CDR1 is ENHRY and CDR2 SYGVKD. The CDR3 is 13 residues long. The ends were cut back, 10 bases at V and 1 base at J, with 13 bases in the middle. The DNA for the CDR3 is TGTGCCACCACCGTGACAGGGAACACTGAAGCTTTCTTT. Its protein is CATTVTGNTEAFF.

There are many counts of this clonotype. The rearrangement links TRBV4-2 to TRBJ2-7; 12 bases map to TRBD1. This CDR3 has 15 residues. V lost 4 bases and J lost 3; bases outside the gene matches: 4. Germline CDR1 and CDR2: LGHNA and YNFKEQ. The DNA of the CDR3 is TGTGCCAGCAGCCCGGGGACAGGGGGCAACTACGAGCAGTACTTC. Its protein product is CASSPGTGGNYEQYF.

This clonotype was seen at least ten times. This chain links TRBV13 with TRBJ2-5, with D possibly matching TRBD2 (6 bases). The ends were cut back, 5 bases at V and 2 bases at J, with 12 bases in the middle. Germline CDR1 and CDR2: PRHDT and FYEKMQ (reference sequence). This CDR3 has 14 amino acids. The CDR3 DNA reads TGTGCCAGCAGCGCCCGGACTACTCAAGAGACCCAGTACTTC. Translation: CASSARTTQETQYF.

There are many counts of this clonotype. This chain joins TRBV12-3 or TRBV12-4 and TRBJ2-3; D gene uncertain. Trimming stripped 11 bases from V and 0 bases from J, with 9 bases between. CDR3 length: 12 amino acids. This chain's CDR3 is CAGGISTDTQYF. The DNA of the CDR3 is TGTGCCGGCGGAATTAGCACAGATACGCAGTATTTT.

This clonotype was recorded many times. J is TRBJ1-2 and V is TRBV2; perhaps TRBD1 as D (5 bases). Germline V gene data show CDR1 as SNHLY and CDR2 as FYNNEI. This CDR3 region has 12 residues. The V end was cut by 6 bases, the J end by 3 bases, with 8 bases between. In nucleotides, the CDR3 is TGTGCCAGCAGGGCAGGGCACTATGGCTACACCTTC. Translated: CASRAGHYGYTF.

The V and J genes are TRBV20-1 and TRBJ2-2; D gene unclear. The CDR3 totals 16 residues. Germline loops: CDR1 DFQATT, CDR2 SNEGSKA (reference sequence). V lost 0 bases, J lost 4 bases, and 15 bases lay in between. The CDR3 protein is CSARDLRARGTGELFF. The CDR3 DNA reads TGCAGTGCTAGAGATCTAAGGGCCCGAGGCACCGGGGAGCTGTTTTTT.

To note about this clonotype: A clone one base away is much larger, so this may be a read error. The CDR3 does not close with the conserved phenylalanine or tryptophan, likely indicating a read error. The chain is built from TRBV27 and TRBJ1-1; TRBD1 might be the D (6 bases). This CDR3 is built from 17 residues. Germline V gives CDR1 MNHEY, CDR2 SMNVEV (reference sequence). V lost 3 bases, J lost 5 bases, and 22 bases lay in between. DNA of the CDR3: TGTGCCAGCAGTTTGAATTCTCTCCGGGGGCGCCGGACTGAAGCTTTCCTT. Translated: CASSLNSLRGRRTEAFL.

This clonotype was counted many times. The chain employs TRBV5-5 and TRBJ2-1; 9 bases match TRBD2. Unmatched junction bases numbered 9, after V lost 3 bases and J lost 2 bases. The germline CDR1 and CDR2 sequences are SGHKS and YYEKEE (reference sequence). The CDR3 runs to 17 residues. The CDR3 spells CASSSIGTSRTYNEQFF. The CDR3 nucleotides read TGTGCCAGCAGCTCCATCGGGACTAGCCGTACCTACAATGAGCAGTTCTTC.

This clonotype was observed at least ten times. V usage is TRBV19 and J usage is TRBJ1-1; TRBD1 matches 8 bases. After removal of 1 base from V and 4 bases from J, the junction contained 2 bases not matched to a gene. This CDR3 has 14 amino acids. Germline values: CDR1 LNHDA, CDR2 SQIVND (reference sequence). The DNA of the CDR3 is TGTGCCAGTAGTATAGTTGGACAGGGCACTGAAGCTTTCTTT. This translates into CASSIVGQGTEAFF.

The chain is built from TRBV20-1 and TRBJ1-2; 8 positions agree with TRBD1. After removal of 0 bases from V and 8 bases from J, the junction contained 8 bases not matched to a gene. This CDR3 is 14 amino acids long. Germline CDR1 reads DFQATT; CDR2 reads SNEGSKA (reference sequence). The CDR3 is CSARDADRAEGYTF. The DNA of the CDR3 is TGCAGTGCTAGAGATGCGGACAGGGCTGAGGGCTACACCTTC.

Ten or more counts support this clonotype. The gene calls are TRBV7-2 and TRBJ2-7; D unclear. Germline V lookup: CDR1 SGHTA, CDR2 FQGNSA. V was shortened by 0 bases and J by 1 base, with 4 bases between the two germline ends. The CDR3 spans 13 residues. CDR3 nucleotides: TGTGCCAGCAGCTTAGCGGAGTCCTACGAGCAGTACTTC. Translating it yields CASSLAESYEQYF.

This clonotype was detected only a few times. This sequence joins TRBV29-1 and TRBJ1-2; tentatively, D is TRBD1 (5 bases). This CDR3 is built from 15 residues. V was clipped by 6 bases and J by 2 bases, with 19 bases between them. CDR1 SQVTM and CDR2 ANQGSEA come from the germline V gene. The CDR3, as DNA: TGCAGCGTCACCCCGGGGGAAGGAGCGAACTATGGCTACACCTTC. Its protein is CSVTPGEGANYGYTF.

This clonotype has a count of ten or more. The gene calls are TRBV6-1 and TRBJ1-5, with D possibly TRBD1 on 5 matching bases. Trimming shortened V by 3 bases and J by 5 bases, and 17 bases separated the two germline ends. CDR1 and CDR2 from the germline V gene are MNHNS and SASEGT. The CDR3 has 16 amino acids. The CDR3 region is CASSDRGPIGDQPQHF. CDR3 nucleotides: TGTGCCAGCAGTGATAGGGGCCCCATCGGGGATCAGCCCCAGCATTTT.

V usage is TRBV12-3 or TRBV12-4 and J usage is TRBJ1-1, with 9 bases aligning to TRBD1. The V gene end was trimmed by 5 bases and the J gene end by 5 bases; junction bases not matched to a gene: 12. The CDR3 length is 16 residues. The CDR3 reads CASSSVAGTGFTEAFF. The CDR3 nucleotides read TGTGCCAGCAGTAGCGTTGCCGGGACAGGGTTTACTGAAGCTTTCTTT.

Ten or more counts support this clonotype. The chain has TRBV2 and TRBJ1-3, with D tentatively TRBD1 (5 bases). This CDR3 contains 14 residues. Germline CDR1 and CDR2: SNHLY and FYNNEI. Trimming pared 3 bases from V and 5 bases from J, leaving 11 bases between. CDR3 DNA: TGTGCCAGCAGTGATTGGGGCGGCAGAAACACCATATATTTT. This encodes CASSDWGGRNTIYF. Complete variable domain (other parts from reference TRBV2 and TRBJ1-3): EPEVTQTPSHQVTQMGQEVILRCVPISNHLYFYWYRQILGQKVEFLVSFYNNEISEKSEIFDDQFSVERPDGSNFTLKIRSTKLEDSAMYFCASSDWGGRNTIYFGEGSWLTVV.

This clonotype has a count of ten or more. The chain combines TRBV20-1 with TRBJ1-2; D is unresolved. CDR1 is DFQATT and CDR2 is SNEGSKA in the germline V gene (reference sequence). V lost 3 bases to trimming and J lost 6 bases, with 5 bases between them. The CDR3 sequence is 10 residues long. In nucleotides, the CDR3 is TGCAGTGCTAGCGCGAATGGCTACACCTTC. Translated: CSASANGYTF.